These 12 T cell receptor beta chains share one sample of origin, sequenced in a study of blood T cell repertoires in COVID-19 (dated by TCRdb to about 2020). The protocol used for the library was the immunoSEQ multiplex PCR assay. Drawn from immuneACCESS, this table holds only the in-frame rearrangements with V and J called that TCRdb kept. Clones are partly lost; checked studies trace under half to an unresolved V gene and leave the rest unexplained. This sample is represented by 180,000 or so clones; roughly 81% of them were singletons. The ten largest clones add up to 4% to 5% of the sample. Sequencing input: peripheral blood. The receptors were gathered from a woman older than 75 with acute or convalescent COVID-19.

CDR3 protein: CASSYTRDVYYNEQFF. As DNA, the CDR3 is TGTGCCAGCAGCTATACCCGGGATGTATACTACAATGAGCAGTTCTTC. This chain uses TRBV9 with TRBJ2-1; D might be TRBD2 (5 bases). The V and J ends lost 4 bases and 3 bases respectively, with 17 bases between them. Germline loops: CDR1 SGDLS, CDR2 YYNGEE. CDR3 length: 16 residues.

CDR3 sequence (DNA): TGCAGCGTTGGGGCAAGCCGAACCCAGTACTTC. Translating gives CSVGASRTQYF. The J gene is TRBJ2-5, the V gene TRBV29-1; D gene uncertain. CDR3 length equals 11 residues. Germline CDR1 is SQVTM and CDR2 is ANQGSEA. V was clipped by 4 bases and J by 8 bases, with 11 bases between them.

Details on this clone: The sample carries other DNA sequences with the same CDR3. The J gene is TRBJ2-1, the V gene TRBV9; D gene ambiguous. Per germline, CDR1 SGDLS and CDR2 YYNGEE. Between the trimmed V and J ends, which lost 1 base and 0 bases, there was a span of 5 bases. CDR3 length: 14 amino acids. The CDR3 reads CASSVSGSYNEQFF. CDR3 nucleotides: TGTGCCAGCAGCGTATCCGGCTCCTACAATGAGCAGTTCTTC.

The CDR3 bases are TGCGCCAGCAGCTTGGGGACAGGGATTTCCTACAATGAGCAGTTCTTC. Amino acids: CASSLGTGISYNEQFF. The chain carries TRBV5-1 and TRBJ2-1, with TRBD1 matching over 8 bases. The CDR3 contains 16 residues. V was clipped by 0 bases and J by 1 base; unmatched bases: 3. Germline V lookup: CDR1 SGHRS, CDR2 YFSETQ.

The chain joins TRBV7-2 to TRBJ2-3; 8 bases are shared with TRBD2. CDR3 length: 16 amino acids. V lost 5 bases, J lost 1 base, and 8 bases stayed unmatched. Germline V CDR1 and CDR2: SGHTA, FQGNSA. This chain's CDR3 is CASSTSGTSRTDTQYF. The CDR3 DNA follows: TGTGCCAGCAGCACCTCCGGGACTAGTCGCACAGATACGCAGTATTTT.

V usage is TRBV6-2 or TRBV6-3 and J usage is TRBJ2-7; 12 bases line up with TRBD2. This CDR3 has 14 amino acids. Germline V gene sequence: CDR1 MNHEY, CDR2 SVGEGT. Trimming cost V 6 bases and J 5 bases; bases outside gene matches: 5. CDR3 in amino acids: CASSRLAGADEQYF. The CDR3 DNA reads TGTGCCAGCAGCCGACTAGCGGGAGCGGACGAGCAGTACTTC.

The chain joins TRBV9 to TRBJ1-6, with a tentative D call TRBD1 (5 bases). The germline CDR1 and CDR2 sequences are SGDLS and YYNGEE. Trimming left V 0 bases short and J 2 bases short, with 12 bases between. This CDR3 is 17 amino acids long. CDR3 residues: CASSVDRWSTYNSPLHF. The CDR3 bases are TGTGCCAGCAGCGTAGACAGGTGGTCGACCTATAATTCACCCCTCCACTTT.

The sample holds one count of this clone. The chain has TRBV7-9 and TRBJ2-1; 12 nucleotides match TRBD2. There are 15 residues in the CDR3. V was clipped by 6 bases and J by 7 bases; unmatched bases: 7. The germline gives CDR1 SEHNR, CDR2 FQNEAQ (reference sequence). The CDR3 DNA sequence: TGTGCCAGCAGTATAAAGGGGACTAGCGGGAATGAGCAGTTCTTC. Translated: CASSIKGTSGNEQFF.

The J gene is TRBJ1-1, the V gene TRBV28, with D unclear. CDR3 length: 14 amino acids. Deletions cut 3 bases from V and 1 base from J, with 9 bases between. CDR1 and CDR2 (germline): MDHEN, SYDVKM. For the CDR3, the DNA is TGTGCCAGCAGTTTTATCCAGGCGAACACTGAAGCTTTCTTT. It encodes CASSFIQANTEAFF. The variable domain in full, completed from reference TRBV28 and TRBJ1-1, reads DVKVTQSSRYLVKRTGEKVFLECVQDMDHENMFWYRQDPGLGLRLIYFSYDVKMKEKGDIPEGYSVSREKKERFSLILESASTNQTSMYLCASSFIQANTEAFFGQGTRLTVV.

The V call is TRBV11-1, the J call TRBJ2-1; 10 bases are a match to TRBD1. The germline CDR1 and CDR2 sequences are SGHAT and FQDESV (reference sequence). This CDR3 contains 15 residues. V was clipped by 6 bases and J by 3 bases; unmatched bases: 5. CDR3 region: CASRQGQGLYNEQFF. As DNA, the CDR3 is TGTGCCAGCAGACAGGGACAGGGGCTCTACAATGAGCAGTTCTTC.

The V gene is TRBV9, the J gene TRBJ2-7; 10 bases match TRBD2. With 4 bases clipped from V and 4 bases from J, the junction kept 8 bases outside the gene matches. The CDR3 extends over 15 amino acids. CDR1 and CDR2 from the germline V gene are SGDLS and YYNGEE. The CDR3 spells CASSLQAGGPYEQYF. The CDR3 DNA is TGTGCCAGCAGCCTTCAAGCGGGAGGGCCTTACGAGCAGTACTTC. Full variable domain (rest looked up from reference TRBV9 and TRBJ2-7): DSGVTQTPKHLITATGQRVTLRCSPRSGDLSVYWYQQSLDQGLQFLIQYYNGEERAKGNILERFSAQQFPDLHSELNLSSLELGDSALYFCASSLQAGGPYEQYFGPGTRLTVT.

This rearrangement joins TRBV28 to TRBJ2-2, with 10 bases lining up with TRBD1. After removal of 7 bases from V and 5 bases from J, the junction contained 10 bases not matched to a gene. The V gene's germline CDR1 is MDHEN and CDR2 SYDVKM. The CDR3 loop spans 16 amino acids. The CDR3 reads CASNPGGTGATGELFF. The DNA for the CDR3 is TGTGCCAGCAACCCGGGGGGGACAGGGGCTACCGGGGAGCTGTTTTTT.